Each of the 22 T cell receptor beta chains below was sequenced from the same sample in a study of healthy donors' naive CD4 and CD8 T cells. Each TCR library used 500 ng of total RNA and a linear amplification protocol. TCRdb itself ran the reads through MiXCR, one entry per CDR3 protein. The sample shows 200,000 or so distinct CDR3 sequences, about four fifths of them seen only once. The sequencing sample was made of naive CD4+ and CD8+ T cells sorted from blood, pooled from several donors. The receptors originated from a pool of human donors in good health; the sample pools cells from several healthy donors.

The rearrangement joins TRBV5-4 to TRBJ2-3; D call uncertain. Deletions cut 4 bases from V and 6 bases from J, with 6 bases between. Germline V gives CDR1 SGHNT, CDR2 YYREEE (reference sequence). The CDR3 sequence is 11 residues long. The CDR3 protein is CASSTEDTQYF. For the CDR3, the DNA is TGTGCCAGCAGCACCGAGGATACGCAGTATTTT.

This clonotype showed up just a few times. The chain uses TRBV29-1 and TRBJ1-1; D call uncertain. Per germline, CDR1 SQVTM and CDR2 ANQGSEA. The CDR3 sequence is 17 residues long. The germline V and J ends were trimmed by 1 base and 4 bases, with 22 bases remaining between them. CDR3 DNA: TGCAGCGTTGAAGCCCAGTCAGACCACACGACGGCCACTGAAGCTTTCTTT. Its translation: CSVEAQSDHTTATEAFF. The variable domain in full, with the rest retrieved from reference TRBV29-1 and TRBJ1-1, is SAVISQKPSRDICQRGTSLTIQCQVDSQVTMMFWYRQQPGQSLTLIATANQGSEATYESGFVIDKFPISRPNLTFSTLTVSNMSPEDSSIYLCSVEAQSDHTTATEAFFGQGTRLTVV.

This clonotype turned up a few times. CDR3 DNA sequence: TGTGCCAGCAGTCGACACAGGGAGGAGGGGACCCAGTACTTC. Its protein is CASSRHREEGTQYF. The chain joins TRBV6-2 or TRBV6-3 to TRBJ2-5; D possibly uses TRBD1 or TRBD2 (6 bases each). The CDR3 totals 14 residues. Germline V gene data show CDR1 as MNHEY and CDR2 as SVGEGT. V gave up 5 bases and J gave up 7 bases, with 17 bases separating them.

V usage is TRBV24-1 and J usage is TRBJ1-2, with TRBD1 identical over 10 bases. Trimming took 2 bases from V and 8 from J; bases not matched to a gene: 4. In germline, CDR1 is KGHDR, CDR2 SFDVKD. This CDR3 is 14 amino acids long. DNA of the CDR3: TGTGCCACCAGTGATTGGGGACAGGGGAACGGCTACACCTTC. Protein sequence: CATSDWGQGNGYTF.

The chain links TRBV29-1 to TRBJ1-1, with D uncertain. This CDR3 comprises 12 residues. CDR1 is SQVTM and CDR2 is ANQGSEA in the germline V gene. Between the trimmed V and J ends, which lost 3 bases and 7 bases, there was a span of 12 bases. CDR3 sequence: CSVEEQKGEAFF. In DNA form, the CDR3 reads TGCAGCGTTGAGGAACAGAAAGGTGAAGCTTTCTTT.

CDR3 amino acids: CASSLEPGDNEQFF. In nucleotides, the CDR3 is TGCGCCAGCAGCTTGGAGCCCGGGGACAATGAGCAGTTCTTC. The chain uses TRBV5-1 and TRBJ2-1; the D gene is possibly TRBD2 (5 bases). Trimming removed 0 bases at V and 5 bases at J, with 9 bases between. Germline V gene data show CDR1 as SGHRS and CDR2 as YFSETQ. This CDR3 region has 14 residues.

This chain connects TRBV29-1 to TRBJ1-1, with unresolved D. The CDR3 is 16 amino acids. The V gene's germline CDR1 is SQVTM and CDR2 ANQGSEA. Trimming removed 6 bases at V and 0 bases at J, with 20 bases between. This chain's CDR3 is CSVSLWESTVNTEAFF. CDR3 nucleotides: TGCAGCGTGTCCCTCTGGGAGAGTACGGTGAACACTGAAGCTTTCTTT.

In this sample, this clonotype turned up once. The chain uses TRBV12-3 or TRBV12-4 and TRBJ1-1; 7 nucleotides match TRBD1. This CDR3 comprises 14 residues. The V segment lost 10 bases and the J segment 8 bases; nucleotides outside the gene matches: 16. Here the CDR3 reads CATAPQGLGLEAFF. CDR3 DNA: TGTGCCACCGCCCCACAGGGGCTTGGTTTGGAAGCTTTCTTT.

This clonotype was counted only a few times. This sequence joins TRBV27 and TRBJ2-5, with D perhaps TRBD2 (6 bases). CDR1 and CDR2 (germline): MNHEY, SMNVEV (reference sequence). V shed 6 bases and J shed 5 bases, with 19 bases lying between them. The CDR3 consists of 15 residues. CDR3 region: CASSLGTQNDETQYF. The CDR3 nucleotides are TGTGCCAGCAGCCTCGGGACTCAGAACGATGAGACCCAGTACTTC.

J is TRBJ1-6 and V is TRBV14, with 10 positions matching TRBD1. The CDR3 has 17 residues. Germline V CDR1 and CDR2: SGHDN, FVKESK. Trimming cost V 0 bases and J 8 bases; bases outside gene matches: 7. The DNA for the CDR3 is TGTGCCAGCAGCCAAGAGGTGGGGACAGGGGCTCATTCACCCCTCCACTTT. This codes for CASSQEVGTGAHSPLHF.

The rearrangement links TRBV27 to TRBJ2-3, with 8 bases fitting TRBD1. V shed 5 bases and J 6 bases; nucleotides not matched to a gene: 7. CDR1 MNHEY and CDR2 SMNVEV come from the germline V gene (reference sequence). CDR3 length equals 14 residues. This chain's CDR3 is CASSPGTGLDTQYF. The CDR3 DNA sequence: TGTGCCAGCAGTCCGGGGACAGGCCTGGATACGCAGTATTTT.

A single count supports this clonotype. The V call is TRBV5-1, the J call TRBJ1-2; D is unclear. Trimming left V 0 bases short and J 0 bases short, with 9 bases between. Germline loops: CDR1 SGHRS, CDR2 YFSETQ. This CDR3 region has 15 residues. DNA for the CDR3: TGCGCCAGCAGCTTGGGCCCCCGAACTAACTATGGCTACACCTTC. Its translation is CASSLGPRTNYGYTF.

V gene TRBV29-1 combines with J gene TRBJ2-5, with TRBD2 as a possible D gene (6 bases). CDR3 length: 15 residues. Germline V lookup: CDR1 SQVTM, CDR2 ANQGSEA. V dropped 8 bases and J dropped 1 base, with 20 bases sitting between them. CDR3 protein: CSFTILGTLQETQYF. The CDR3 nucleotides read TGCAGCTTTACTATTCTCGGGACTCTCCAAGAGACCCAGTACTTC. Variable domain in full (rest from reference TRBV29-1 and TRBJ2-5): SAVISQKPSRDICQRGTSLTIQCQVDSQVTMMFWYRQQPGQSLTLIATANQGSEATYESGFVIDKFPISRPNLTFSTLTVSNMSPEDSSIYLCSFTILGTLQETQYFGPGTRLLVL.

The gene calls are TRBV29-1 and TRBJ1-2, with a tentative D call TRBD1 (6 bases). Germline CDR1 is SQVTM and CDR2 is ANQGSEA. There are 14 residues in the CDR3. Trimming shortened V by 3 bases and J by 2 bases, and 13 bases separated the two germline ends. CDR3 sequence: CSVDGRTANYGYTF. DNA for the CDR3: TGCAGCGTTGATGGAAGGACAGCGAACTATGGCTACACCTTC.

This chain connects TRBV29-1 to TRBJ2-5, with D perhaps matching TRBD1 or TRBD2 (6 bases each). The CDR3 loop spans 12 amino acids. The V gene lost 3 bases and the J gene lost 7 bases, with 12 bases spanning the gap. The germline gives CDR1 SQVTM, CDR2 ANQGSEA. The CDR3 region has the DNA TGCAGCGTTGACCGACAGGAGGGGACCCAGTACTTC. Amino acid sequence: CSVDRQEGTQYF.

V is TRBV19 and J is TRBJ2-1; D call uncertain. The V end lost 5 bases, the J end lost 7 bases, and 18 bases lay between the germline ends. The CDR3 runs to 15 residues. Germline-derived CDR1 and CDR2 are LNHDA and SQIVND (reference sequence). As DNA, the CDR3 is TGTGCCAGTAGTTTCGAGATTTCAGCTTGGAATGAGCAGTTCTTC. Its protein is CASSFEISAWNEQFF.

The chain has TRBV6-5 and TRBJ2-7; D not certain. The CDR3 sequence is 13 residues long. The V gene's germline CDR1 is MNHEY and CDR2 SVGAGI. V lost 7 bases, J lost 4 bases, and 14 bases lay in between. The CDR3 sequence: CASTPAGTYEQYF. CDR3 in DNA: TGTGCCAGCACACCGGCAGGAACTTACGAGCAGTACTTC.

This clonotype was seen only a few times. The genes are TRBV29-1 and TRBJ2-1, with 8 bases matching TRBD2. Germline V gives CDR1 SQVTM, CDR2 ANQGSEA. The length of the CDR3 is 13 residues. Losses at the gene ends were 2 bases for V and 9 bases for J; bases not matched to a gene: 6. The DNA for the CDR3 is TGCAGCGTTGAACCCCGGGAGGGAAGTGAGCAGTTCTTC. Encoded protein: CSVEPREGSEQFF.

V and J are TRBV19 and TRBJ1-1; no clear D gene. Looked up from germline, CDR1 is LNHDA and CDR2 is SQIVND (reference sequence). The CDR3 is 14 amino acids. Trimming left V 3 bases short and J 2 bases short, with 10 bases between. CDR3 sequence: CASSMRQINTEAFF. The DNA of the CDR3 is TGTGCCAGTAGTATGCGGCAGATAAACACTGAAGCTTTCTTT.

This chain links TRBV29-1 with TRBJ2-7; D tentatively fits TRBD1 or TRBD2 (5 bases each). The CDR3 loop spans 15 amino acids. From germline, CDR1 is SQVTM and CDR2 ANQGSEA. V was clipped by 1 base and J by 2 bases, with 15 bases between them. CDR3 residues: CSVEGARDGAYEQYF. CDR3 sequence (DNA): TGCAGCGTTGAAGGTGCCCGGGACGGAGCCTACGAGCAGTACTTC.

This chain's CDR3 is CASSNRVHEQYF. The CDR3 coding sequence is TGTGCCAGTAGCAACAGGGTCCACGAGCAGTACTTC. The rearrangement joins TRBV19 to TRBJ2-7; D may be TRBD1 (6 bases). V was shortened by 6 bases and J by 5 bases, with 11 bases between the two germline ends. CDR1 LNHDA and CDR2 SQIVND come from the germline V gene (reference sequence). This CDR3 spans 12 amino acids.

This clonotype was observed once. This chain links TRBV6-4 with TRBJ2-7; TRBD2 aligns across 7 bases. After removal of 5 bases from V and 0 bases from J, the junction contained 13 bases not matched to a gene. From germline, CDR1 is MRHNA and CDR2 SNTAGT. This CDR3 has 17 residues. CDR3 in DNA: TGTGCCAGCAGTCTGATGGGCATGGGGACTACCTCCTACGAGCAGTACTTC. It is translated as CASSLMGMGTTSYEQYF.